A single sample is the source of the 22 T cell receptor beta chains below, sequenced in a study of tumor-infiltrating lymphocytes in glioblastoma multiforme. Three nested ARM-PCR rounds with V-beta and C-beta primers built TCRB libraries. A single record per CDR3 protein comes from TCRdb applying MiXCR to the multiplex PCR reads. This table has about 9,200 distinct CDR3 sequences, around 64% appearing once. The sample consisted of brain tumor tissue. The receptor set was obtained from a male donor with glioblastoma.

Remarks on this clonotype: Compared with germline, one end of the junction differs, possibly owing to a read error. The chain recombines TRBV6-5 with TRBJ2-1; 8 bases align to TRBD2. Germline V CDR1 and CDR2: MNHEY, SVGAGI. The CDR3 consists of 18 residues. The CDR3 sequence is CASSLGISGISSYNEQSF. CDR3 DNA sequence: TGTGCCAGCAGTCTTGGGATTAGCGGGATCTCCTCCTACAATGAGCAGTCCTTC.

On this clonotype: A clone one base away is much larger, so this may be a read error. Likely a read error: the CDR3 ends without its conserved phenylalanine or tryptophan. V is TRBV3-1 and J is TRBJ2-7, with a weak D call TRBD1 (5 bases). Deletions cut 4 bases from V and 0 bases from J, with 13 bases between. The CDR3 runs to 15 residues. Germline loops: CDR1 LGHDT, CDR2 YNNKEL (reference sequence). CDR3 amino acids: CASSPGQGLSYEQYS. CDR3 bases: TGTGCCAGCAGCCCCGGACAAGGCCTCTCCTACGAGCAGTACTCC.

CDR3 nucleotides: TGTAACAGCAGCCCTACCTCAGGAGGGACAAAGTCCTACGAGCAGTACTTC. Translation: CNSSPTSGGTKSYEQYF. J is TRBJ2-7 and V is TRBV7-9; D possibly uses TRBD1 or TRBD2 (6 bases each). Germline assignment: CDR1 SEHNR and CDR2 FQNEAQ (reference sequence). This CDR3 is built from 17 residues.

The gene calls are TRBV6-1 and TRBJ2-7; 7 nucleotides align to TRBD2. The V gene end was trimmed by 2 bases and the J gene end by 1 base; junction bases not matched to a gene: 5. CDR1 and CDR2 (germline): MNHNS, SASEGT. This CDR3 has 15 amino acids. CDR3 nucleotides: TGTGCCAGCAGTGAATTGTCTAGCGGTTCCTACGAGCAGTACTTC. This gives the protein CASSELSSGSYEQYF.

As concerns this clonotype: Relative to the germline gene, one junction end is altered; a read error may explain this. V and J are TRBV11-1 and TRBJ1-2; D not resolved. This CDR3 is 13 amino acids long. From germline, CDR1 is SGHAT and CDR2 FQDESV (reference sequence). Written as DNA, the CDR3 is TGTGCCAGCAGCAAGACGGAGCGATATGGCTACACCTTT. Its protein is CASSKTERYGYTF.

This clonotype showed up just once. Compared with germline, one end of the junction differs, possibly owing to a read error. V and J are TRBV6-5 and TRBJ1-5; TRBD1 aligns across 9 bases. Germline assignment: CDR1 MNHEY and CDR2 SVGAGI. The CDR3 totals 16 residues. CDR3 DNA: TGTGCCAGCAGTTACAGGTGGGAACAGGGGGCTCAGTCCCAGCTTTTT. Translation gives CASSYRWEQGAQSQLF.

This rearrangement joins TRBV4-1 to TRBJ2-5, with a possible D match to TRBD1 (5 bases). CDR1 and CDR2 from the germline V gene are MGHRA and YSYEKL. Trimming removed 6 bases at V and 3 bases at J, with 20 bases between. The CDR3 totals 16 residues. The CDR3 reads CASSSQGKALEETQYF. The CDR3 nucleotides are TGCGCCAGCAGTAGTCAGGGAAAGGCCCTCGAAGAGACCCAGTACTTC.

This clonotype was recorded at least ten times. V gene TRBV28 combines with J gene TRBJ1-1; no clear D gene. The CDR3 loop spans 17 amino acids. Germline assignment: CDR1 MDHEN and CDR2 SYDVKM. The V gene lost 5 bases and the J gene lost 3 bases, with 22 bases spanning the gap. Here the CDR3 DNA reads TGTGCCAGCAGTCCCCCGACAAGGGTCTACACGGACACTGAAGCTTTCTTT. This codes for CASSPPTRVYTDTEAFF.

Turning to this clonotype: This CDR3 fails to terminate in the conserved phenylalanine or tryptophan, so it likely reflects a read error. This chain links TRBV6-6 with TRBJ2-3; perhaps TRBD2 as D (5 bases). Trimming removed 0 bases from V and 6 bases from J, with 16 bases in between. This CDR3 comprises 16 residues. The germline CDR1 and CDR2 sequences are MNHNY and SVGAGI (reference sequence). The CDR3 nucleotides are TGTGCCAGCAGTTACTCGATCCCCCTAGCTGGGGATACGCAGTATTTA. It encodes CASSYSIPLAGDTQYL.

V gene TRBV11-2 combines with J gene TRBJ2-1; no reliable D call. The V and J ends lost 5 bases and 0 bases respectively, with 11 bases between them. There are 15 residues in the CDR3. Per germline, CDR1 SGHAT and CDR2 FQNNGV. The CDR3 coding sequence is TGTGCCAGCAGCGCCTATTCGAGCTCCTACAATGAGCAGTTCTTC. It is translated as CASSAYSSSYNEQFF.

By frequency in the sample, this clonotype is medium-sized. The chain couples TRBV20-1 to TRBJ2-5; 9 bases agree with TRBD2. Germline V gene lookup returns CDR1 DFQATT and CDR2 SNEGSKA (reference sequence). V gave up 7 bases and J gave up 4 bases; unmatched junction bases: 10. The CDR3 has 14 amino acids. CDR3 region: CSVVASGNRETQYF. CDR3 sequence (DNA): TGCAGTGTGGTTGCTAGCGGGAATAGAGAGACCCAGTACTTC.

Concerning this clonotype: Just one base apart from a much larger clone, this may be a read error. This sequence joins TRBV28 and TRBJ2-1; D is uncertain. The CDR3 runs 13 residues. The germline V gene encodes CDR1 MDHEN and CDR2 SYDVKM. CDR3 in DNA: TGTGCCAGCAGTTCGGACCTCTGGGATGAGAAGTTCTTC. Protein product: CASSSDLWDEKFF.

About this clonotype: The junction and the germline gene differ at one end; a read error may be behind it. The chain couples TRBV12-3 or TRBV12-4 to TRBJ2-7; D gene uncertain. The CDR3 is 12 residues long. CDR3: CASSLQHGEKYF. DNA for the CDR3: TGTGCCAGCAGCTTACAGCATGGCGAGAAGTACTTC.

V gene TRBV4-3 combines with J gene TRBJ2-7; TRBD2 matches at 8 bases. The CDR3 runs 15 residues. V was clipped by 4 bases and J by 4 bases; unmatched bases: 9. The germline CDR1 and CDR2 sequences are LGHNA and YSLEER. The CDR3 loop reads CASSLGTRGSYEQYF. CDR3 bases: TGCGCCAGCAGCCTCGGGACTAGAGGGAGTTACGAGCAGTACTTC.

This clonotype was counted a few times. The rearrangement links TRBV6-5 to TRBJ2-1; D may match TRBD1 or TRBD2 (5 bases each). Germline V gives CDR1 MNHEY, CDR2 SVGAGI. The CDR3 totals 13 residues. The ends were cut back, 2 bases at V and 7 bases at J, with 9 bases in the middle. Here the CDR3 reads CASSYGTENEQFF. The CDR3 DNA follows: TGTGCCAGCAGTTACGGGACCGAGAATGAGCAGTTCTTC.

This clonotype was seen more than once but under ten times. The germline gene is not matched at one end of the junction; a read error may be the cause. The CDR3 loop is CAWRLKEFIDNEEFF. The CDR3 DNA sequence: TGTGCCTGGAGACTAAAGGAGTTCATAGACAATGAGGAGTTCTTC. The chain links TRBV30 to TRBJ2-1; D is ambiguous. The CDR3 spans 15 residues. In germline, CDR1 is GTSNPN, CDR2 SVGIG (reference sequence).

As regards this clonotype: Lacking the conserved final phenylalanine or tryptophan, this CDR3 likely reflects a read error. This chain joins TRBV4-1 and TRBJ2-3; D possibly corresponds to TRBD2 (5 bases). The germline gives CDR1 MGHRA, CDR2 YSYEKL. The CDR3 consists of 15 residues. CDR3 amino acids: CAGSQDKRSTDTQYL. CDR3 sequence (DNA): TGCGCCGGCAGCCAAGATAAGCGGAGCACAGATACGCAGTATCTT.

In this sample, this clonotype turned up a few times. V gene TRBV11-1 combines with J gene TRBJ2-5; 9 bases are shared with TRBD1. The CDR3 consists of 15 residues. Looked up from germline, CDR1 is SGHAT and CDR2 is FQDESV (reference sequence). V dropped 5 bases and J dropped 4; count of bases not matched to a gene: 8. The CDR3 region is CASSRVTGGIETQYF. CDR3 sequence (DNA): TGTGCCAGCAGCCGAGTCACAGGGGGCATAGAGACCCAGTACTTC. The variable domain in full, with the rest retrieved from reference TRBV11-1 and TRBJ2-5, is EAEVAQSPRYKITEKSQAVAFWCDPISGHATLYWYRQILGQGPELLVQFQDESVVDDSQLPKDRFSAERLKGVDSTLKIQPAELGDSAMYLCASSRVTGGIETQYFGPGTRLLVL.

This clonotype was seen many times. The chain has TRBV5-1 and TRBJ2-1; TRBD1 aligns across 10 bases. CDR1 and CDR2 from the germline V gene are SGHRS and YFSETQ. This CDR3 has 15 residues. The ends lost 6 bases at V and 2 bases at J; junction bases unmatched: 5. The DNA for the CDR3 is TGCGCCAGCAACTCCGGGACAGGGGCCTACAATGAGCAGTTCTTC. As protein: CASNSGTGAYNEQFF. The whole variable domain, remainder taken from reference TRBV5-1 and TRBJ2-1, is KAGVTQTPRYLIKTRGQQVTLSCSPISGHRSVSWYQQTPGQGLQFLFEYFSETQRNKGNFPGRFSGRQFSNSRSEMNVSTLELGDSALYLCASNSGTGAYNEQFFGPGTRLTVL.

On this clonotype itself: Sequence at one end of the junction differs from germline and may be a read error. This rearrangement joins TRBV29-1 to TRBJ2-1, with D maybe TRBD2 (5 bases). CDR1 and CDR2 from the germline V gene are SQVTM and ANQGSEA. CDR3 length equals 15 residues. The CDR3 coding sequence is TGCAGCGAATTAACTCTCTCAGCCACATACAATGAGCGGTTCTTT. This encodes CSELTLSATYNERFF.

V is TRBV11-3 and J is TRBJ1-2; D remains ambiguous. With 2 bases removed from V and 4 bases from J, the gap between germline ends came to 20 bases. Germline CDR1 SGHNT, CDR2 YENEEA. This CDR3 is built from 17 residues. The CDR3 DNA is TGTGCCAGCAGCTTAATCTGGCATAATTCTTGGGTCTATGGCTACACCTTC. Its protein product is CASSLIWHNSWVYGYTF. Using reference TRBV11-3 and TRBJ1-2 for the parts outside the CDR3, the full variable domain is EAGVVQSPRYKIIEKKQPVAFWCNPISGHNTLYWYLQNLGQGPELLIRYENEEAVDDSQLPKDRFSAERLKGVDSTLKIQPAELGDSAVYLCASSLIWHNSWVYGYTFGSGTRLTVV.

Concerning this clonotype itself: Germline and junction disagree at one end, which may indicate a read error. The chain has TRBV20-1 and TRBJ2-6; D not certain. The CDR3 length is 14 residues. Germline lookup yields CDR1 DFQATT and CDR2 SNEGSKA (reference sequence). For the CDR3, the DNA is TGCAGTGCCCCAATAGCCCCTGGGGTCAACGTCCTGACTTTC. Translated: CSAPIAPGVNVLTF.